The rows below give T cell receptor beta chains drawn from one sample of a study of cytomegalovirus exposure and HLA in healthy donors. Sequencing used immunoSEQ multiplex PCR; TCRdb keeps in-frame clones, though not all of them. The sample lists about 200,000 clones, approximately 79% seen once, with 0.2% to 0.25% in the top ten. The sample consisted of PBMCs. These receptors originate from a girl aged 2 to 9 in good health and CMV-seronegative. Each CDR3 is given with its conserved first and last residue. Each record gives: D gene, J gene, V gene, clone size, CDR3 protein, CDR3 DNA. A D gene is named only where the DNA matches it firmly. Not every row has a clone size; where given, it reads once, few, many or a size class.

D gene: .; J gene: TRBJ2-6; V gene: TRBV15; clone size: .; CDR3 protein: CATSSPVSGANVLTF; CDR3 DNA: TGTGCCACCAGCAGCCCAGTCTCTGGGGCCAACGTCCTGACTTTC
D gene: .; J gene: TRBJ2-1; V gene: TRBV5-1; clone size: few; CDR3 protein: CASSLAGLPNEQFF; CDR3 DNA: TGCGCCAGCAGCTTGGCAGGACTCCCCAATGAGCAGTTCTTC
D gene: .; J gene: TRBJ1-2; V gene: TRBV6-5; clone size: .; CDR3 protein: CASSSREDYGYTF; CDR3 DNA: TGTGCCAGCAGTTCCAGGGAGGACTATGGCTACACCTTC
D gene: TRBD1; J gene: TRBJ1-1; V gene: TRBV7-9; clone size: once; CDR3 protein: CASSLAGGRVNTEAFF; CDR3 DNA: TGTGCCAGCAGCTTAGCAGGGGGCCGGGTGAACACTGAAGCTTTCTTT
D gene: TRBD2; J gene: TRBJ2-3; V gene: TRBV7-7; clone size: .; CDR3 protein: CASSPLAGDTDTQYF; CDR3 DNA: TGTGCCAGCAGCCCTCTAGCGGGAGACACAGATACGCAGTATTTT
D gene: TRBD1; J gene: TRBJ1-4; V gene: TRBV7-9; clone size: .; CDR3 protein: CASSDVGQGVTNEKLFF; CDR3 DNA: TGTGCCAGCAGCGACGTTGGACAGGGGGTAACTAATGAAAAACTGTTTTTT
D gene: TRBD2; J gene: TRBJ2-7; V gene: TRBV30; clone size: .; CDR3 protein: CAWSVGTSGRRVYF; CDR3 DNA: TGTGCCTGGAGTGTTGGGACTAGCGGGAGGCGGGTCTACTTC
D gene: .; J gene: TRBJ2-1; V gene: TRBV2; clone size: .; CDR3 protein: CASRDGWSSYNEQFF; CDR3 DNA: TGTGCCAGCCGTGATGGGTGGAGCTCCTACAATGAGCAGTTCTTC
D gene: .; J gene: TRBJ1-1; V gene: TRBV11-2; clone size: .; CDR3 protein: CASNHWRAMNTEAFF; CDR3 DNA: TGTGCCAGCAACCATTGGAGGGCGATGAACACTGAAGCTTTCTTT
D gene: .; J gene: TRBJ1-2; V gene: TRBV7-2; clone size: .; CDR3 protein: CASSPAREMGGYTF; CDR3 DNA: TGTGCCAGCAGCCCAGCCAGGGAAATGGGTGGCTACACCTTC
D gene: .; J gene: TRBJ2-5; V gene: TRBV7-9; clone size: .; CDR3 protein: CASSFSRTKEETQYF; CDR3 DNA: TGTGCCAGCAGCTTCTCCCGGACTAAAGAAGAGACCCAGTACTTC
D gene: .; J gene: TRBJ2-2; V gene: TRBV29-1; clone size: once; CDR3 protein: CSVKTGSPSGELFF; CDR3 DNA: TGCAGCGTAAAAACCGGGTCCCCCAGTGGGGAGCTGTTTTTT
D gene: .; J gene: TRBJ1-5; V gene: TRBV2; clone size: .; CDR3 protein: CASSFQGHSNQPQHF; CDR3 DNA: TGTGCCAGCAGTTTCCAGGGTCATAGCAATCAGCCCCAGCATTTT
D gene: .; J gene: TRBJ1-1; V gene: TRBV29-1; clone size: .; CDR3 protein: CSVASKFSMNTEAFF; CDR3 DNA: TGCAGCGTTGCGTCAAAATTTTCTATGAACACTGAAGCTTTCTTT
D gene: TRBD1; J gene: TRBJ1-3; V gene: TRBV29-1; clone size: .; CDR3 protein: CSVESSDRASSGNTIYF; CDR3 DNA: TGCAGCGTTGAATCCTCGGACAGGGCCAGCTCTGGAAACACCATATATTTT
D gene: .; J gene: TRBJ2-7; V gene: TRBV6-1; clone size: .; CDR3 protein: CASIHPGNPYEQYF; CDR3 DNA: TGTGCCAGCATCCACCCCGGGAACCCCTACGAGCAGTACTTC
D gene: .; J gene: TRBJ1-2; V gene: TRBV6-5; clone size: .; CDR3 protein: CASRPGTFTYGYTF; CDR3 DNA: TGTGCCAGCAGGCCTGGGACATTCACATATGGCTACACCTTC
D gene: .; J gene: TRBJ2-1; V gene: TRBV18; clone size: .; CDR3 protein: CASSPGTNEQFF; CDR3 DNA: TGTGCCAGCTCACCTGGTACAAATGAGCAGTTCTTC
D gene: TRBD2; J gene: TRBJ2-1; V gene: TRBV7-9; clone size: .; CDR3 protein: CASSTTTSGGAREQFF; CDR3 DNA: TGTGCCAGCAGCACGACCACTAGCGGGGGGGCCCGTGAGCAGTTCTTC
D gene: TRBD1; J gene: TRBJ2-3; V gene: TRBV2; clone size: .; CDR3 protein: CASSFRQGADTQYF; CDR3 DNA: TGTGCCAGCAGTTTCCGACAGGGGGCAGATACGCAGTATTTT
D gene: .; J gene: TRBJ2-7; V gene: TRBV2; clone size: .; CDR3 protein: CASSVQGYEQYF; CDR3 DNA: TGTGCCAGCAGTGTACAGGGTTACGAGCAGTACTTC
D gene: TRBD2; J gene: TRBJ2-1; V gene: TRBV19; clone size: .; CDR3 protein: CASSVGAGGEQFF; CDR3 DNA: TGTGCCAGTAGTGTGGGAGCGGGGGGCGAGCAGTTCTTC
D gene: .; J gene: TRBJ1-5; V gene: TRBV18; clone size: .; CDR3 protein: CASSILPGQSSNQPQHF; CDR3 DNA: TGTGCCAGCTCAATCTTGCCGGGACAATCGTCGAATCAGCCCCAGCATTTT
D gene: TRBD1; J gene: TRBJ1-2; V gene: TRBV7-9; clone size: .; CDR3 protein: CSSTYRGGYTF; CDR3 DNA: TGTTCCAGCACCTACAGGGGAGGCTACACCTTC
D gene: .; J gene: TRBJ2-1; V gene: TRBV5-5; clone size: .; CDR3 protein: CASSPSRQLYNEQFF; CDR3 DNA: TGTGCCAGCAGCCCGTCTCGACAGCTATACAATGAGCAGTTCTTC
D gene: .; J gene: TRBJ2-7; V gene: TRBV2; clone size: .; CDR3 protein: CASTGSGYEQYF; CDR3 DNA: TGTGCCAGCACCGGGAGTGGCTACGAGCAGTACTTC
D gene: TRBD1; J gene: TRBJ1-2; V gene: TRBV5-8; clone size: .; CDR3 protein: CASSRPTGNYGYTF; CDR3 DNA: TGTGCCAGCAGCCGTCCGACAGGGAACTATGGCTACACCTTC
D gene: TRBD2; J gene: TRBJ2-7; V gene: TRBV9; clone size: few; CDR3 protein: CASSVAEREGSEQYF; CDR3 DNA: TGTGCCAGCAGCGTAGCTGAGCGGGAGGGCTCCGAGCAGTACTTC
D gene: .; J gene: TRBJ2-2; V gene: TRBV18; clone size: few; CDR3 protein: CASSTGSIGELFF; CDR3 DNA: TGTGCCAGCTCTACAGGATCAATCGGGGAGCTGTTTTTT
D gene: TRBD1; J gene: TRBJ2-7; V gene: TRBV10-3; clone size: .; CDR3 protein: CAISPGTGFEAYEQYF; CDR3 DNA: TGTGCCATCAGTCCCGGGACAGGGTTCGAAGCCTACGAGCAGTACTTC
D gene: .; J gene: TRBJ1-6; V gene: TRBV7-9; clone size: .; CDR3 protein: CASSFEGDSPLHF; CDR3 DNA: TGTGCCAGCAGCTTCGAGGGCGATTCACCCCTCCACTTT
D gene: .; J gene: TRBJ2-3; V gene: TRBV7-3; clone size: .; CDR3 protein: CASSRGSSTDTQYF; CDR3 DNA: TGTGCCAGCAGCCGCGGGTCGTCCACAGATACGCAGTATTTT
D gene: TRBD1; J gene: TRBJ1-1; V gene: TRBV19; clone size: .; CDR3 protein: CASNRDRDNTEAFF; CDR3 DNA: TGTGCCAGTAATAGGGACAGGGATAACACTGAAGCTTTCTTT